This T cell receptor beta chain was recovered during a study of CXCR3-negative and CXCR3-positive naive CD8 T cells. Points on this clonotype: The antigen remains undetermined.

Study-level results: Naive cells used TRBV-TRBJ genes in much the same way whether CXCR3-negative or CXCR3-positive; memory cells did not. High diversity, comparable across both naive subsets, contrasted with much lower diversity in memory CD8+ cells.

Germline lookup yields CDR1 DFQATT and CDR2 SNEGSKA (reference sequence). The CDR3 runs to 12 residues. Researchers prepared the TRB cDNA libraries using 5' RACE with UMI labels. TCRdb reworked the 5' RACE reads into one entry per CDR3 protein, no DNA. The specimen's table records roughly 48,000 distinct CDR3 sequences. The sample taken for sequencing was memory CD8+ T cells from blood. The rearrangement links TRBV20-1 to TRBJ2-1; TCRdb's D gene call, TRBD1, goes unchecked for lack of DNA. The receptor was isolated from a human donor in good health. Some clones in this sample may be carry-over from other donors' samples. The CDR3 is CSARGDHNEQLF.